This T cell receptor beta chain was obtained from a study of CD8+CD57+ T cells in acquired aplastic anemia. Study-level information: The study obtained an average of around 2.9 ug of DNA from sorted CD4+ and CD8+ cells.

Genomic DNA was employed as the template in profiling TCR beta VDJ and CDR3. One entry per CDR3 protein results from TCRdb running MiXCR on the reads. The sample has 220,000 or so distinct CDR3 sequences, roughly 60% seen once. Germline CDR1 is LNHDA and CDR2 is SQIVND (reference sequence). Trimming took 6 bases from V and 0 from J; bases not matched to a gene: 7. This CDR3 comprises 15 residues. CD8+CD57+ cell expansion had been shown by flow cytometry in patients chosen for sequencing. All participating patients were living with severe acquired aplastic anemia. This receptor was obtained from a human donor with aplastic anemia. The rearrangement uses TRBV19 and TRBJ1-1, with TRBD1 matching 7 bases. What was sequenced was sorted CD4+, CD8+, or CD8+CD57+ T cells (not recorded which) from PBMCs. The CDR3 sequence is CASSVDRRMNTEAFF. In DNA form, the CDR3 reads TGTGCCAGTAGCGTGGACAGGAGAATGAACACTGAAGCTTTCTTT.